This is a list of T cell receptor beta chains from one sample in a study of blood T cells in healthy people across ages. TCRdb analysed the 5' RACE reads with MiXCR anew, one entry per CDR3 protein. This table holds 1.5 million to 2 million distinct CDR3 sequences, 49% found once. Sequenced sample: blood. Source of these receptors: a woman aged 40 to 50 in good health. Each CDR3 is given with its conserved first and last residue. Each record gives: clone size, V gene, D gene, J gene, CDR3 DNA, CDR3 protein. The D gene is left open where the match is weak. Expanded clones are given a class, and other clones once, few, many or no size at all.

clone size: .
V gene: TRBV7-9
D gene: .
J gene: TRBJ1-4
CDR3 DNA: TGTGCCAGCAGCTTCCCTTCCAGGGGAGGGACTAATGAAAAACTGTTTTTT
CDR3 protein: CASSFPSRGGTNEKLFF

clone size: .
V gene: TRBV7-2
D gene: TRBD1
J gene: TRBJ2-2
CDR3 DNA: TGTGCCAGCAGCTTTGACAGGGGGAGAGTGGGCACCGGGGAGCTGTTTTTT
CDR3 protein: CASSFDRGRVGTGELFF

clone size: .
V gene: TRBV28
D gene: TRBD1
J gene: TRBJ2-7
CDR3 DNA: TGTGCCACCCGCAGGGGGTCGAAATCCTACGAGCAGTACTTC
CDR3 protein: CATRRGSKSYEQYF

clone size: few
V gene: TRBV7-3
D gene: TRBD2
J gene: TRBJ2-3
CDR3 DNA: TGTGCCAGCAGCTTAAATCCGGCGAGCGGGGGGGCCACGGATACGCAGTATTTT
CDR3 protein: CASSLNPASGGATDTQYF

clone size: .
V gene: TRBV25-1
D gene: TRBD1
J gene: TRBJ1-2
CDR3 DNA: TGTGCCAGCAGTGAATGGGAGACAGGGGTTAATGGCTACACCTTC
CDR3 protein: CASSEWETGVNGYTF

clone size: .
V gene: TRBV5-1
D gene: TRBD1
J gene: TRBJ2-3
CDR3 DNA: TGCGCCAGCTCGACAGGGGGGGGTGATACGCAGTATTTT
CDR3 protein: CASSTGGGDTQYF

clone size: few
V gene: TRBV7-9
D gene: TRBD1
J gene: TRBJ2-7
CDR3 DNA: TGTGCCAGCAGCTCAGGGACAGGGCTTTACCGCGAGCAGTACTTC
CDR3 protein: CASSSGTGLYREQYF

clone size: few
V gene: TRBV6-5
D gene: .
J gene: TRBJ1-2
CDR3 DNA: TGTGCCAGCAGTAAGTCGACAGGCACAAACTATGGCTACACCTTC
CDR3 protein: CASSKSTGTNYGYTF

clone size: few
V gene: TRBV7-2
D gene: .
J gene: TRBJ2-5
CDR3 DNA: TGTGCCACCACAAGTCGGGCAAATCTCCAAGAGACCCAGTACTTC
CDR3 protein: CATTSRANLQETQYF

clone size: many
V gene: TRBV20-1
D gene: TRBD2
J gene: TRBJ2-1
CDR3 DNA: TGCAGTGCTAGATCGCAGGGAGGGGCAGGCAACTCCAATGAGCAGTTCTTC
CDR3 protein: CSARSQGGAGNSNEQFF

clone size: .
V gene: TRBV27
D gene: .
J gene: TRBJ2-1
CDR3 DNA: TGTGCCAGCAGTTTATGGGGAGAGGGGATGGAGCAGTTCTTC
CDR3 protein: CASSLWGEGMEQFF

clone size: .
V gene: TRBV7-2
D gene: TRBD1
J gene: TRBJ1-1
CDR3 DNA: TGTGCCAGCAGCGGCCGGGGACAGAAAACTGAAGCTTTCTTT
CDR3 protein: CASSGRGQKTEAFF

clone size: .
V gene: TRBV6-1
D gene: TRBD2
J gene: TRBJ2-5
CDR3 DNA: TGTGCCAGCAGCCTAACATGGACTAGTTCCGAGACCCAGTACTTC
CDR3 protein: CASSLTWTSSETQYF

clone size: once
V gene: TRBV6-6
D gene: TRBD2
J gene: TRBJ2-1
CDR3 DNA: TGTGCCAGCAGTTACTTCGGACTAGCGGCAAATGAGCAGTTCTTC
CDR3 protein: CASSYFGLAANEQFF

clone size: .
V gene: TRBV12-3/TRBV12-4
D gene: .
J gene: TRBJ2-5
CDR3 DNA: TGTGCCAGCTGGAGCGGGCCCGGGGAGACCCAGTACTTC
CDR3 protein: CASWSGPGETQYF

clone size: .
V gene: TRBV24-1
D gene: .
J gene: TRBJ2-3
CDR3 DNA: TGTGCCACCAGTGATCCACAGGTCGCAAACACAGATACGCAGTATTTT
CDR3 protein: CATSDPQVANTDTQYF

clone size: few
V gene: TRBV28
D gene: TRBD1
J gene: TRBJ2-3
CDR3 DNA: TGTGCCAGCAGTTCCCCTAGGGGGACAGATCGCACAGATACGCAGTATTTT
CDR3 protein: CASSSPRGTDRTDTQYF

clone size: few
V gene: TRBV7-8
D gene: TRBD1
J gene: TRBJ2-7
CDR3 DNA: TGTGCCAGCAGCTTAGTACAGGGGGGATTCTACGAGCAGTACTTC
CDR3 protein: CASSLVQGGFYEQYF

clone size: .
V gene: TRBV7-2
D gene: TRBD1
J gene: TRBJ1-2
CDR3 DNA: TGTGCCAGCAGCCCGAACACTGGACAGGGGGTCTTCAACTATGGCTACACCTTC
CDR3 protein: CASSPNTGQGVFNYGYTF

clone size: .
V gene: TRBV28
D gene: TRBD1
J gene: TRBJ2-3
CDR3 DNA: TGTGCCAGCAGTTTTGAGGGGGCTGGCACAGATACGCAGTATTTT
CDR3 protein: CASSFEGAGTDTQYF

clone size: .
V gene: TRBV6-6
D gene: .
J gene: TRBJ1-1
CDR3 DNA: TGTGCCAGCAGCCCCGCGGGGGCTCCGACTGAAGCTTTCTTT
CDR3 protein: CASSPAGAPTEAFF

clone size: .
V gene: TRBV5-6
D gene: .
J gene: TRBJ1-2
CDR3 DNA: TGTGCCAGCAGCTTGGCCGCCGGAGAATACTACACCTTC
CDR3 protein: CASSLAAGEYYTF

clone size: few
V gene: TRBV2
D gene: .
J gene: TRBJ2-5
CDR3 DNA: TGTGCCAGCACCTTCAATGGGGGTAGGGAGACCCAGTACTTC
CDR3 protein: CASTFNGGRETQYF

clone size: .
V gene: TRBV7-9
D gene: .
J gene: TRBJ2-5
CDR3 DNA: TGTGCCAGCAGCTTTGGACCCGGAGTCGGAGAGACCCAGTACTTC
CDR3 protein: CASSFGPGVGETQYF

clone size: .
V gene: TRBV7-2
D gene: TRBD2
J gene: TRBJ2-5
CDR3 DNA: TGTGCCAGCAGCTTGAAAGCGGGGGTGTTATCGACCCAGTACTTC
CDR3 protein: CASSLKAGVLSTQYF

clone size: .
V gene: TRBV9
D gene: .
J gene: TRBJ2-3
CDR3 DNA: TGTGCCAGCAGCGTAGGACCTCCTAGCACAGATACGCAGTATTTT
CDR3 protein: CASSVGPPSTDTQYF

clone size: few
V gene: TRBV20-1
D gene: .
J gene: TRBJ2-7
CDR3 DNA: TGCAGTGCTAGAGTCTCCAGGGCTGACGAGCAGTACTTC
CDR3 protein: CSARVSRADEQYF

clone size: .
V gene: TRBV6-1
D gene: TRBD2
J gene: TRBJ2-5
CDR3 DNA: TGTGCCAGCAGTCCAGTAGCGGGAGGATTGCACCAAGAGACCCAGTACTTC
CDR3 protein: CASSPVAGGLHQETQYF